A selection of T cell receptor beta chains follows, all from one sample in a study of T cell responses to AZD1222 COVID-19 vaccine. Clones were read by immunoSEQ multiplex PCR, and TCRdb kept only the in-frame ones, dropping some. The sample includes 150,000 to 200,000 clones, approximately 90% of them seen just once. This sample comprised peripheral blood, obtained 28 days after the second AZD1222 dose. These receptors originate from an adult who received the AZD1222 COVID-19 vaccine. CDR3s include the opening cysteine and the closing phenylalanine or tryptophan. A D gene is named only where the DNA matches it firmly. Part of the rows lack a size; the others show once, few, many or a class for expanded clones.

D gene	V gene	J gene	clone size	CDR3 DNA	CDR3 protein
.	TRBV30	TRBJ1-2	.	TGTGCCTGGAGGCCTGGGAACTATGGCTACACCTTC	CAWRPGNYGYTF
.	TRBV27	TRBJ1-5	once	TGTGCCAGCAGTTCCCAGGGGTCGTGGCAGCCCCAGCATTTT	CASSSQGSWQPQHF
TRBD2	TRBV15	TRBJ2-1	.	TGTGCCACCAGCAGAGATTATCGGGCTAGCGGGCTGAGCTCCTACAATGAGCAGTTCTTC	CATSRDYRASGLSSYNEQFF
.	TRBV4-3	TRBJ1-2	.	TGCGCCAGCAGCCACCTGACAGGAACCTATGGCTACACCTTC	CASSHLTGTYGYTF
.	TRBV6-5	TRBJ2-2	.	TGTGCCAGCAGTTACGGCGGCACCGGGGAGCTGTTTTTT	CASSYGGTGELFF
.	TRBV6-2/TRBV6-3	TRBJ2-7	once	TGTGCCAGCAGTCGCTATCTAGAATTATCCTACGAGCAGTACTTC	CASSRYLELSYEQYF
TRBD2	TRBV12-3/TRBV12-4	TRBJ2-7	.	TGTGCCAGCAGAGCGGGAGTGACCTACGAGCAGTACTTC	CASRAGVTYEQYF
.	TRBV27	TRBJ1-2	.	TGTGCCAGCAGTTTTTCGACAGGCGGCTATGGCTACACCTTC	CASSFSTGGYGYTF
.	TRBV7-8	TRBJ2-7	.	TGTGCCAGCAGCTCGCCAATTATCTCCTACGAGCAGTACTTC	CASSSPIISYEQYF
.	TRBV30	TRBJ1-1	.	TGTGCCTGGAGTGTGGGGACTGAAGCTTTCTTT	CAWSVGTEAFF
.	TRBV29-1	TRBJ2-1	.	TGCAGCGTTTTGGAGCCACCCCATGAGCAGTTCTTC	CSVLEPPHEQFF
.	TRBV25-1	TRBJ2-1	.	TGTGCCAGCAGTGGTCGCGGAGGGCGGCATGAGCAGTTCTTC	CASSGRGGRHEQFF
.	TRBV6-5	TRBJ1-2	.	TGTGCCAGCAGTTACGGCCGGGACTTGAGTGGCTACACCTTC	CASSYGRDLSGYTF
.	TRBV27	TRBJ1-2	.	TGTGCCAGCAGTTTAAGGGCGGGCGCGGGATATGGCTACACCTTC	CASSLRAGAGYGYTF
TRBD1	TRBV18	TRBJ1-4	once	TGTGCCAGCTCACCCGACAGGGGGCAGGGCGTCGGAAAACTGTTTTTT	CASSPDRGQGVGKLFF
TRBD1	TRBV6-5	TRBJ1-1	.	TGTGCCAGCAGGGACAGGGTGACTGAAGCTTTCTTT	CASRDRVTEAFF
.	TRBV5-4	TRBJ2-2	once	TGTGCCAGCAATGGACAGCCGGGCGGGGAGCTGTTTTTT	CASNGQPGGELFF
.	TRBV5-4	TRBJ1-1	.	TGTGCCAGCAGCTTGCCTCGGACCGCTAACACTGAAGCTTTCTTT	CASSLPRTANTEAFF
.	TRBV3-1/TRBV3-2	TRBJ1-6	once	TGTGCCAGCAGCCAAGTGGATAAGGGTAATTCACCCCTCCACTTT	CASSQVDKGNSPLHF
.	TRBV19	TRBJ1-5	.	TGTGCCAGTAGTATACGGCAGGGTCAGCCCCAGCATTTT	CASSIRQGQPQHF
.	TRBV7-2	TRBJ1-2	few	TGTGCCAGCAGCGCGACTTCGCTATATGGCTACACCTTC	CASSATSLYGYTF
TRBD1	TRBV7-9	TRBJ1-4	.	TGTGCCAGCAGCTCCGACAGGGAGGGTGAAAAACTGTTTTTT	CASSSDREGEKLFF
TRBD2	TRBV5-1	TRBJ2-1	.	TGCGCCAGCAGCTTGACCTTTTCCAGCGGGAGGTACTACAATGAGCAGTTCTTC	CASSLTFSSGRYYNEQFF
.	TRBV28	TRBJ2-1	.	TGTGCCAGCAGTTTACGGGGACTCTTAACATACAATGAGCAGTTCTTC	CASSLRGLLTYNEQFF
.	TRBV15	TRBJ1-2	.	TGTGCCACCAGCAGAGAGGCCTATGGCTACACCTTC	CATSREAYGYTF
.	TRBV4-2	TRBJ1-1	once	TGTGCCAGCAAACCATACGGGGGAGGTGACACTGAAGCTTTCTTT	CASKPYGGGDTEAFF
.	TRBV5-1	TRBJ2-1	.	TGCGCCAGCAGCTTCAGAGGGGGGGATATGAATGAGCAGTTCTTC	CASSFRGGDMNEQFF
.	TRBV3-1/TRBV3-2	TRBJ1-3	.	TGTGCCAGCAGCCATGGCATCTCTGGAAACACCATATATTTT	CASSHGISGNTIYF
.	TRBV24-1	TRBJ1-5	once	TGTGCCACCCAGGGACGGTTGAGCAATCAGCCCCAGCATTTT	CATQGRLSNQPQHF
TRBD2	TRBV7-2	TRBJ2-1	.	TGTGCCAGCAGCCGCCCTTTGACTAGCGGGGGGGCACTCAATGAGCAGTTCTTC	CASSRPLTSGGALNEQFF
.	TRBV5-1	TRBJ2-7	.	TGCGCCAGCAGCTTGGACATCTCCTACGAGCAGTACTTC	CASSLDISYEQYF
TRBD2	TRBV7-2	TRBJ2-3	.	TGTGCCAGCAGCTTAGTGGGGGGGGTCACAGATACGCAGTATTTT	CASSLVGGVTDTQYF
TRBD1	TRBV27	TRBJ1-2	.	TGTGCCAGCAGTTCCGGACAGGGGCATGGCCTACGCGGTGGCTACACCTTC	CASSSGQGHGLRGGYTF
.	TRBV5-4	TRBJ2-7	.	TGTGCCAGCAGCTTGGACCCGACTAGGAAGTTTGGCGAGCAGTACTTC	CASSLDPTRKFGEQYF
.	TRBV27	TRBJ1-2	.	TGTGCCAGCAGCCCCTTGGGAGACAGTAACTATGGCTACACCTTC	CASSPLGDSNYGYTF
TRBD1	TRBV5-1	TRBJ1-2	once	TGCGCCAGCAGCTTGGGACAGGGGCACTATGGCTACACCTTC	CASSLGQGHYGYTF
.	TRBV15	TRBJ1-6	.	TGTGCCACCAGCAGGGAGACAGTTTATAATTCACCCCTCCACTTT	CATSRETVYNSPLHF
.	TRBV18	TRBJ2-1	.	TGTGCCAGCTCATCCTCAAGGCAGGGGGAGGCGTTCTTC	CASSSSRQGEAFF
.	TRBV3-1/TRBV3-2	TRBJ1-3	.	TGTGCCAGCAGCCGAACGGGCACTGGAAACACCATATATTTT	CASSRTGTGNTIYF
TRBD1	TRBV30	TRBJ1-2	.	TGTGCCTGTGTACAGGGGGCCCATGGCTACACCTTC	CACVQGAHGYTF